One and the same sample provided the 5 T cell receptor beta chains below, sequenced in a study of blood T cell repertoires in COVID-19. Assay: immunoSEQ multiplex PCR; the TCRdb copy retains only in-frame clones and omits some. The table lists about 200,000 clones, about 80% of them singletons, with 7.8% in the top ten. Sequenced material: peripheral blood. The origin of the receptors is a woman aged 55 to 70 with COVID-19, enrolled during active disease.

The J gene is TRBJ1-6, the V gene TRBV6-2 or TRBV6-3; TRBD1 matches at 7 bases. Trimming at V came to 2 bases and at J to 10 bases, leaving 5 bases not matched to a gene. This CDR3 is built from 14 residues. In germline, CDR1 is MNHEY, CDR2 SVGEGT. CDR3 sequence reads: CASSYNAGGSPLHF. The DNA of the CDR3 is TGTGCCAGCAGTTACAACGCAGGGGGATCACCCCTCCACTTT.

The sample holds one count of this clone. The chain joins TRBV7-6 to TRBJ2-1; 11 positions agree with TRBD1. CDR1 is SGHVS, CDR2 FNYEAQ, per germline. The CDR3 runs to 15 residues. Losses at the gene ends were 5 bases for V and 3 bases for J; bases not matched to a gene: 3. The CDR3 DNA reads TGTGCCAGCAGCACGGGACAGGGGGTCTACAATGAGCAGTTCTTC. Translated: CASSTGQGVYNEQFF.

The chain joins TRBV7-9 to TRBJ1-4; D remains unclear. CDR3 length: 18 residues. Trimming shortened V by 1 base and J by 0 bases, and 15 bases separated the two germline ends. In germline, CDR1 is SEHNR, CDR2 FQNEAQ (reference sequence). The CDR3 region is CASSLGPLRGATNEKLFF. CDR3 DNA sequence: TGTGCCAGCAGCTTAGGGCCGCTACGGGGTGCAACTAATGAAAAACTGTTTTTT.

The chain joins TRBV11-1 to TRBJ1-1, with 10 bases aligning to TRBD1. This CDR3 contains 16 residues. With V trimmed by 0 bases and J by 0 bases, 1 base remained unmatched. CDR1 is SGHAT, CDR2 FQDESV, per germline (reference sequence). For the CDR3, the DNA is TGTGCCAGCAGCTTAGCGGGACAGGGGATGAACACTGAAGCTTTCTTT. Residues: CASSLAGQGMNTEAFF.

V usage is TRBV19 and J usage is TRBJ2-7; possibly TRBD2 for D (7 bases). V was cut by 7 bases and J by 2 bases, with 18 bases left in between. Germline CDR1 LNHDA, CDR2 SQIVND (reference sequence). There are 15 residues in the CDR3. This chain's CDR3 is CASTDRGGAAYEQYF. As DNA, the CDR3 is TGTGCCAGTACCGACAGAGGGGGGGCAGCCTACGAGCAGTACTTC.